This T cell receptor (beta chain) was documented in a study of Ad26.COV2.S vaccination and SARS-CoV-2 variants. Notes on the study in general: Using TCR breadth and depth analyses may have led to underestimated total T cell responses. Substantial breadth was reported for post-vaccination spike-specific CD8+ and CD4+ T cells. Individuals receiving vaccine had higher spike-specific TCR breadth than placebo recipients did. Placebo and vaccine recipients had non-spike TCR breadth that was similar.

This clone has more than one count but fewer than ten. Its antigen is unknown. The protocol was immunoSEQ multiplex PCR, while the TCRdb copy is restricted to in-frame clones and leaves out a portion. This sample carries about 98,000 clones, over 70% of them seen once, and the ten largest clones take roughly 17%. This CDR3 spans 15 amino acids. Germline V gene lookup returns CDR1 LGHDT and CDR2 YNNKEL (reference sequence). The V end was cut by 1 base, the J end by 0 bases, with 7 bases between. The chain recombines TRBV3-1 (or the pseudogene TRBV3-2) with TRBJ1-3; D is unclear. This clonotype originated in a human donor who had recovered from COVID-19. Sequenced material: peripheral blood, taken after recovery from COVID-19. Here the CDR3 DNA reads TGTGCCAGCAGCCAAGGGTGGGGCTCTGGAAACACCATATATTTT. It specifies CASSQGWGSGNTIYF.